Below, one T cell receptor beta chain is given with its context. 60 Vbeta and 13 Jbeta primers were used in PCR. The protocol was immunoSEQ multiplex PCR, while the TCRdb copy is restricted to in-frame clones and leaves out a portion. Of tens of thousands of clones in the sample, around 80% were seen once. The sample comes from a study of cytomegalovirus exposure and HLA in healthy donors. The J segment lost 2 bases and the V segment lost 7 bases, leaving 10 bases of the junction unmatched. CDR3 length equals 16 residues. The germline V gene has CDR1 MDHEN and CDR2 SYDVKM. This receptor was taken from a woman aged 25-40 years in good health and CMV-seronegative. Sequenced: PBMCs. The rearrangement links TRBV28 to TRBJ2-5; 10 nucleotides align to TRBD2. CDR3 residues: CASKRVAGGYQETQYF. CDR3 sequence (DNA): TGTGCCAGCAAGCGGGTAGCGGGGGGATATCAAGAGACCCAGTACTTC.